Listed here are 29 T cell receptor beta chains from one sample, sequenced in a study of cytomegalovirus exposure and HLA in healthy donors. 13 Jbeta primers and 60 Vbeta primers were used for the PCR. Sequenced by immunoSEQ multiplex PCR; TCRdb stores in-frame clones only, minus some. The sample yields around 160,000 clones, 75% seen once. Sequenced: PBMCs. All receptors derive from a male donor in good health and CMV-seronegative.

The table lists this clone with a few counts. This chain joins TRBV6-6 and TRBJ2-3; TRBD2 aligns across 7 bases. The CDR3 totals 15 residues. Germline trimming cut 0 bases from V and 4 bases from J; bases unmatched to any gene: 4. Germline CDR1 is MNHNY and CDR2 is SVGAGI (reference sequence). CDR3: CASSYSPGRADTQYF. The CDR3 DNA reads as TGTGCCAGCAGTTACTCGCCAGGGAGGGCAGATACGCAGTATTTT.

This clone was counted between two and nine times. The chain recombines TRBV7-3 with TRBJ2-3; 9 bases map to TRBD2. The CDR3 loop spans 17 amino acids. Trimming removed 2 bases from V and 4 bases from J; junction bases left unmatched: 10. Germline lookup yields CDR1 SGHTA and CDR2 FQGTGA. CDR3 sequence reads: CASSLRVSGSPPDTQYF. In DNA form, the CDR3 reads TGTGCCAGCAGCTTACGGGTTAGCGGGAGTCCCCCAGATACGCAGTATTTT.

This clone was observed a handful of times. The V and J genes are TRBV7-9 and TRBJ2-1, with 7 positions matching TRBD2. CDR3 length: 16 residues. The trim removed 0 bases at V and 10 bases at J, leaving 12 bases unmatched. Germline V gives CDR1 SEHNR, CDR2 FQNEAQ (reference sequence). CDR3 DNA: TGTGCCAGCAGCTTAGCCCGAGTCCGAGGGGAGGGGGAGCAGTTCTTC. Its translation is CASSLARVRGEGEQFF.

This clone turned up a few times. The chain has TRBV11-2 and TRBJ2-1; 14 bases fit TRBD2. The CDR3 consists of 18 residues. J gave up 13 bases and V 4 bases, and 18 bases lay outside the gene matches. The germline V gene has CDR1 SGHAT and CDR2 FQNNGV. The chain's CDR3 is CASSSNVPGLAGAERQFF. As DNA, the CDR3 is TGTGCCAGCAGCTCGAACGTTCCGGGACTAGCGGGAGCGGAGCGCCAGTTCTTC.

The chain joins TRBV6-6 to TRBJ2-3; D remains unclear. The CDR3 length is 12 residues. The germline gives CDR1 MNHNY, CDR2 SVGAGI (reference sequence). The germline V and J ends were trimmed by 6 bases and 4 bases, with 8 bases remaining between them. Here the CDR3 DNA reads TGTGCCAGCAGAGCTATGGCAGATACGCAGTATTTT. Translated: CASRAMADTQYF.

CDR3 sequence: CASSPAGLAGYNEQFF. The CDR3, as DNA: TGTGCCAGCAGCCCGGCAGGACTAGCGGGATACAATGAGCAGTTCTTC. V is TRBV7-3 and J is TRBJ2-1, with 12 nucleotides matching TRBD2. The germline CDR1 and CDR2 sequences are SGHTA and FQGTGA. The J segment lost 4 bases and the V segment lost 5 bases, leaving 6 bases of the junction unmatched. CDR3 length: 16 residues.

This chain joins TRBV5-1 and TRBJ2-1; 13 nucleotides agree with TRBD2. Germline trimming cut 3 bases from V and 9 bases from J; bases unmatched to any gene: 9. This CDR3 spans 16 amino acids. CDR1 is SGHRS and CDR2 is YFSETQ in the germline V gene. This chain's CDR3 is CASSSKTSGRAGEQFF. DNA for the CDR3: TGCGCCAGCAGCTCCAAAACTAGCGGGAGGGCAGGTGAGCAGTTCTTC.

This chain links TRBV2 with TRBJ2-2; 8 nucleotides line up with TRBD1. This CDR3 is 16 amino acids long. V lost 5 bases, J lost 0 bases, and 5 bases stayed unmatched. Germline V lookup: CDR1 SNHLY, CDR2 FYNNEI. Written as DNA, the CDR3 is TGTGCCAGCAGTCCACAGGGGGTTGCGAACACCGGGGAGCTGTTTTTT. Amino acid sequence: CASSPQGVANTGELFF. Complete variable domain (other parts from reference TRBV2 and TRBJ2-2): EPEVTQTPSHQVTQMGQEVILRCVPISNHLYFYWYRQILGQKVEFLVSFYNNEISEKSEIFDDQFSVERPDGSNFTLKIRSTKLEDSAMYFCASSPQGVANTGELFFGEGSRLTVL.

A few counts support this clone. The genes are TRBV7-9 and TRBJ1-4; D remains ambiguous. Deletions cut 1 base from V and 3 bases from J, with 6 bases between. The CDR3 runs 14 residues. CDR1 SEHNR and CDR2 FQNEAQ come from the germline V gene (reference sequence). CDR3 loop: CASSLVGANEKLFF. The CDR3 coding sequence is TGTGCCAGCAGCTTAGTCGGGGCTAATGAAAAACTGTTTTTT. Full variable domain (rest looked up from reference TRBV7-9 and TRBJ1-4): DTGVSQNPRHKITKRGQNVTFRCDPISEHNRLYWYRQTLGQGPEFLTYFQNEAQLEKSRLLSDRFSAERPKGSFSTLEIQRTEQGDSAMYLCASSLVGANEKLFFGSGTQLSVL.

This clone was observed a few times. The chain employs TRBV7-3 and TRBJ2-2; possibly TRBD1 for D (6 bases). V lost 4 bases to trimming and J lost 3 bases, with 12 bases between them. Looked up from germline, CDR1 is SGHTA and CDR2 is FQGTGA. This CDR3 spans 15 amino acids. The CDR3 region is CASSSGVVDTGELFF. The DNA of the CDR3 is TGTGCCAGCAGCTCAGGGGTGGTTGACACCGGGGAGCTGTTTTTT.

CDR3 DNA sequence: TGTGCCACCAGCAGCAAGAGGGTGATAGCGGGAGGTCGGGGGAATGAGCAGTTCTTC. Translating it yields CATSSKRVIAGGRGNEQFF. This rearrangement joins TRBV15 to TRBJ2-1; TRBD2 agrees at 10 bases. This CDR3 contains 19 residues. Germline CDR1 reads LNHNV; CDR2 reads YYDKDF (reference sequence). V lost 3 bases, J lost 7 bases, and 18 bases stayed unmatched. Full variable domain (remainder filled in from reference TRBV15 and TRBJ2-1): DAMVIQNPRYQVTQFGKPVTLSCSQTLNHNVMYWYQQKSSQAPKLLFHYYDKDFNNEADTPDNFQSRRPNTSFCFLDIRSPGLGDTAMYLCATSSKRVIAGGRGNEQFFGPGTRLTVL.

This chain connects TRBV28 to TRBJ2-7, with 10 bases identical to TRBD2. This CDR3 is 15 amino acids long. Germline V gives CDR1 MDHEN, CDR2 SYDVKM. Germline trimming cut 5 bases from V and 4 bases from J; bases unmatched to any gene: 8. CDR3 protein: CASSPQLAGVYEQYF. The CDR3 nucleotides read TGTGCCAGCAGTCCCCAGCTAGCGGGAGTGTACGAGCAGTACTTC. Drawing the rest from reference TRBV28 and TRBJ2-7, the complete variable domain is DVKVTQSSRYLVKRTGEKVFLECVQDMDHENMFWYRQDPGLGLRLIYFSYDVKMKEKGDIPEGYSVSREKKERFSLILESASTNQTSMYLCASSPQLAGVYEQYFGPGTRLTVT.

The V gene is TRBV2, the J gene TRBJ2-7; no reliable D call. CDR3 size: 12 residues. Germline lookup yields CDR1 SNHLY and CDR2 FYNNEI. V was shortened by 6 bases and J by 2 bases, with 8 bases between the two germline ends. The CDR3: CASRRFTYEQYF. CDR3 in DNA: TGTGCCAGCAGGAGATTCACCTACGAGCAGTACTTC.

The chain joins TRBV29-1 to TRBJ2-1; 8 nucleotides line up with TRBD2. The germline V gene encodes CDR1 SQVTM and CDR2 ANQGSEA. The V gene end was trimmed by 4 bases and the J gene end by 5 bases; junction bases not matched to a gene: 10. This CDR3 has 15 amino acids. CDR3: CSVGGRGRKDNEQFF. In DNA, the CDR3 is TGCAGCGTTGGGGGGCGCGGGAGGAAGGACAATGAGCAGTTCTTC.

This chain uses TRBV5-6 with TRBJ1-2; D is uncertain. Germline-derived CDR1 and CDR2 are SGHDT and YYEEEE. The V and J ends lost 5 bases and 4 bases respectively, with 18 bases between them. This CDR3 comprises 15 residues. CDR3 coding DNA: TGTGCCAGCAGTCCCCCCCTACACGACTCCTATGGCTACACCTTC. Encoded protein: CASSPPLHDSYGYTF. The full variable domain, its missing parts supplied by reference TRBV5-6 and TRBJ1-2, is DAGVTQSPTHLIKTRGQQVTLRCSPKSGHDTVSWYQQALGQGPQFIFQYYEEEERQRGNFPDRFSGHQFPNYSSELNVNALLLGDSALYLCASSPPLHDSYGYTFGSGTRLTVV.

The CDR3 coding sequence is TGTGCCAGCAGCGGCAGGGACACTGAAGCTTTCTTT. It codes for CASSGRDTEAFF. This chain connects TRBV27 to TRBJ1-1; TRBD1 is a possible D gene (5 bases). The CDR3 extends over 12 amino acids. The germline V gene encodes CDR1 MNHEY and CDR2 SMNVEV (reference sequence). Trimming removed 6 bases from V and 3 bases from J, with 8 bases in between.

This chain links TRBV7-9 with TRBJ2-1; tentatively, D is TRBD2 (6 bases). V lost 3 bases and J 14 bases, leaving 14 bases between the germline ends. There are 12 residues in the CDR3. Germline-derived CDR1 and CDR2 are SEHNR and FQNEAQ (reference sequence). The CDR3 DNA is TGTGCCAGCAGCTTGGGGCCCGGAGGGAAGTTCTTC. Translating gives CASSLGPGGKFF. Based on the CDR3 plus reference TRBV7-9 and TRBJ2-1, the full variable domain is DTGVSQNPRHKITKRGQNVTFRCDPISEHNRLYWYRQTLGQGPEFLTYFQNEAQLEKSRLLSDRFSAERPKGSFSTLEIQRTEQGDSAMYLCASSLGPGGKFFGPGTRLTVL.

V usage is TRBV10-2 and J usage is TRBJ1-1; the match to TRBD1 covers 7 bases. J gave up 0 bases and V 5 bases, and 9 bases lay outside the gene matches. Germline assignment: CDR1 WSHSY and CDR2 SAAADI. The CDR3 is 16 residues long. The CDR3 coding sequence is TGCGCCAGCAGTTTCGGGACAGAGAATGTGAACACTGAAGCTTTCTTT. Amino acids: CASSFGTENVNTEAFF.

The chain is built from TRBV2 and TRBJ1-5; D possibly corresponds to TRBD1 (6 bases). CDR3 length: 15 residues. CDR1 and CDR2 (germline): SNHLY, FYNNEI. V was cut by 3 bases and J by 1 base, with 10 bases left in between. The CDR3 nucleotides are TGTGCCAGCAGTGAGGCCAGGGGAAGCAATCAGCCCCAGCATTTT. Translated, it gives CASSEARGSNQPQHF.

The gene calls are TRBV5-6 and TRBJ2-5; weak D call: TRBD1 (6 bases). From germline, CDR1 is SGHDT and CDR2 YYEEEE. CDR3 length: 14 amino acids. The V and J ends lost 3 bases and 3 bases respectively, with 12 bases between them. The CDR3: CASSSTYREETQYF. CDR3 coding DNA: TGTGCCAGCAGCTCCACCTACAGGGAAGAGACCCAGTACTTC.

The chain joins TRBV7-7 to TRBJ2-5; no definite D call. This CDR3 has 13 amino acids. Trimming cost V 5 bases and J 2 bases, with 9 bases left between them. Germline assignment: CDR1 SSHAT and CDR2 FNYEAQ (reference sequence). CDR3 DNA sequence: TGTGCCAGCAGCCCCGACACACAAGAGACCCAGTACTTC. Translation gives CASSPDTQETQYF. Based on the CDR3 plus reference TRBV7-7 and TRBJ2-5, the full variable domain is GAGVSQSPRYKVTKRGQDVTLRCDPISSHATLYWYQQALGQGPEFLTYFNYEAQPDKSGLPSDRFSAERPEGSISTLTIQRTEQRDSAMYRCASSPDTQETQYFGPGTRLLVL.

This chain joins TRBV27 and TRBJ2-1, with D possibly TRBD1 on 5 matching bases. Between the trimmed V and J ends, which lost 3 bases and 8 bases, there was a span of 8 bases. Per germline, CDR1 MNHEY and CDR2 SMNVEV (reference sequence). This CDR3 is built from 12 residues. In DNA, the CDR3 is TGTGCCAGCAGTTTTATAGGGGATGAGCAGTTCTTC. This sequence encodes CASSFIGDEQFF.

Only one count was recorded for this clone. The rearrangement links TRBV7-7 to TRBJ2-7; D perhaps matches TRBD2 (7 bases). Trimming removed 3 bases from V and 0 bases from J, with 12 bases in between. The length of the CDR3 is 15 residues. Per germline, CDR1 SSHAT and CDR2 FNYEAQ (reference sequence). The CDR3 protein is CASSLGRGSSYEQYF. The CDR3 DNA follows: TGTGCCAGCAGCTTGGGGAGGGGGAGCTCCTACGAGCAGTACTTC.

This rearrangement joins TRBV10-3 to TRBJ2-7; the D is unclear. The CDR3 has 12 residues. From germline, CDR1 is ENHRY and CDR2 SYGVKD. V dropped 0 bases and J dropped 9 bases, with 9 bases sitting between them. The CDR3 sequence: CAISESVVVQYF. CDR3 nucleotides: TGTGCCATCAGTGAGTCGGTAGTTGTGCAGTACTTC.

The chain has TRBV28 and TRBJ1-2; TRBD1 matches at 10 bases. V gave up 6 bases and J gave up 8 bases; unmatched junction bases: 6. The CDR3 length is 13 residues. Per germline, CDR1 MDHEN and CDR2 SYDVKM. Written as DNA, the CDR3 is TGTGCCAGCAGGAGACAGGGGGCAGGAGGCTACACCTTC. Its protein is CASRRQGAGGYTF.

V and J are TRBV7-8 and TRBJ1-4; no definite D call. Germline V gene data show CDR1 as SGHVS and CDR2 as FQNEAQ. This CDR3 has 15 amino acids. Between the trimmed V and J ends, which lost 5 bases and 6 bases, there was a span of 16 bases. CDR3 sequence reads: CASSPRDRSDEKLFF. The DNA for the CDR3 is TGTGCCAGCAGCCCTAGAGACCGATCGGATGAAAAACTGTTTTTT.

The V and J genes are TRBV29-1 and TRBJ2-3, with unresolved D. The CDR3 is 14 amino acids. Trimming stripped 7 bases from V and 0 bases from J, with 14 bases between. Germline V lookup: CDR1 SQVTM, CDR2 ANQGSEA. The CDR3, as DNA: TGCAGCGCCCGGCCCACAGCTAGCACAGATACGCAGTATTTT. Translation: CSARPTASTDTQYF.

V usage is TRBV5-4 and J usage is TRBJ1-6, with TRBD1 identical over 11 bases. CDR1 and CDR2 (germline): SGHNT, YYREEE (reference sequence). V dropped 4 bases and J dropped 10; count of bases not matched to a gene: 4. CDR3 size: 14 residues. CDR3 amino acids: CASSQDRGQSPLHF. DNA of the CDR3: TGTGCCAGCAGCCAGGACAGGGGGCAATCACCCCTCCACTTT. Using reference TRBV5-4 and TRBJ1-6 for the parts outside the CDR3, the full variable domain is ETGVTQSPTHLIKTRGQQVTLRCSSQSGHNTVSWYQQALGQGPQFIFQYYREEENGRGNFPPRFSGLQFPNYSSELNVNALELDDSALYLCASSQDRGQSPLHFGNGTRLTVT.

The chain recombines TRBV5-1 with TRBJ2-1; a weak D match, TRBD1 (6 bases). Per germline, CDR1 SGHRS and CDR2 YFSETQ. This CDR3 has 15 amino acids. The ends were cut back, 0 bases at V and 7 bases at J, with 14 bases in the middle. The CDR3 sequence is CASSLARGNGNEQFF. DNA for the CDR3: TGCGCCAGCAGCTTGGCCAGGGGAAATGGGAATGAGCAGTTCTTC.